The 20 T cell receptor beta chains listed next were all sequenced from one sample in a study of shared clonotypes between healthy human individuals. Repertoires were generated with immunoSEQ multiplex PCR, while TCRdb's copy carries only in-frame clones and drops some. Of millions of clones listed, 85% to 95% are singletons. Sequencing was carried out using naive CD4+ T cells sorted from blood. The subset: CD45RA+ positively selected. These receptors all come from a young man in good health.

CDR3: CAWSVPPRGGTEAFF. The CDR3 DNA reads TGTGCCTGGAGTGTACCGCCAAGGGGGGGGACTGAAGCTTTCTTT. The chain carries TRBV30 and TRBJ1-1; D might be TRBD1 (6 bases). The CDR3 covers 15 residues. Per germline, CDR1 GTSNPN and CDR2 SVGIG (reference sequence). With 0 bases removed from V and 5 bases from J, the gap between germline ends came to 16 bases.

The chain uses TRBV6-5 and TRBJ2-1; 12 bases are a match to TRBD2. Germline-derived CDR1 and CDR2 are MNHEY and SVGAGI. V shed 6 bases, J shed 9 bases, and the junction held 3 bases outside the gene matches. The CDR3 runs to 13 residues. CDR3 residues: CASSGLAGLEQFF. Written as DNA, the CDR3 is TGTGCCAGCAGCGGACTAGCGGGACTTGAGCAGTTCTTC.

J is TRBJ2-1 and V is TRBV29-1; D is unresolved. This CDR3 region has 14 residues. Germline values: CDR1 SQVTM, CDR2 ANQGSEA. Trimming took 3 bases from V and 0 from J, leaving 9 bases between them. The CDR3 reads CSVEVPSSYNEQFF. DNA of the CDR3: TGCAGCGTTGAGGTACCAAGCTCCTACAATGAGCAGTTCTTC.

The chain joins TRBV5-1 to TRBJ2-5, with 9 bases matching TRBD2. Germline trimming cut 1 base from V and 5 bases from J; bases unmatched to any gene: 9. Germline V CDR1 and CDR2: SGHRS, YFSETQ. The CDR3 is made up of 16 amino acids. The CDR3 loop is CASSLSAGGRLETQYF. CDR3 nucleotide sequence: TGCGCCAGCAGCTTGTCGGCGGGGGGGCGCTTGGAGACCCAGTACTTC.

The chain uses TRBV2 and TRBJ1-3, with D possibly TRBD1 on 6 matching bases. Between the trimmed V and J ends, which lost 5 bases and 0 bases, there was a span of 11 bases. This CDR3 has 15 residues. Germline V gene data show CDR1 as SNHLY and CDR2 as FYNNEI. CDR3 in DNA: TGTGCCAGCAGTACACAGGGAGGCTCTGGAAACACCATATATTTT. Amino acids: CASSTQGGSGNTIYF.

The rearrangement joins TRBV27 to TRBJ2-7; a possible D gene is TRBD1 (6 bases). This CDR3 region has 15 residues. CDR1 is MNHEY, CDR2 SMNVEV, per germline (reference sequence). V lost 6 bases and J 0 bases, leaving 15 bases between the germline ends. The CDR3 loop reads CASRRDTGNSYEQYF. CDR3 DNA: TGTGCCAGCAGACGAGATACAGGGAACTCCTACGAGCAGTACTTC.

V gene TRBV9 combines with J gene TRBJ1-5, with D perhaps matching TRBD1 (5 bases). This CDR3 is 15 amino acids long. The germline V gene encodes CDR1 SGDLS and CDR2 YYNGEE. Trimming cost V 3 bases and J 0 bases, with 10 bases left between them. The CDR3 nucleotides are TGTGCCAGCAGCGAAGGGGTCTATAGCAATCAGCCCCAGCATTTT. Residues: CASSEGVYSNQPQHF.

The chain uses TRBV6-6 and TRBJ1-1; 7 nucleotides line up with TRBD1. V lost 6 bases to trimming and J lost 7 bases; unmatched junction nucleotides: 8. The germline gives CDR1 MNHNY, CDR2 SVGAGI (reference sequence). The CDR3 runs 13 residues. CDR3 region: CASRTGSVGEAFF. The DNA for the CDR3 is TGTGCCAGCAGGACAGGGAGTGTTGGTGAAGCTTTCTTT.

This chain links TRBV10-2 with TRBJ2-5, with 8 bases matching TRBD2. J was trimmed by 4 bases and V by 2 bases; bases with no gene match: 3. Germline CDR1 reads WSHSY; CDR2 reads SAAADI. The CDR3 is 14 residues long. The CDR3 DNA sequence: TGCGCCAGCAGTGAGGGACTAGCACGAGAGACCCAGTACTTC. Encoded protein: CASSEGLARETQYF.

The chain is built from TRBV5-1 and TRBJ1-1; a possible D gene is TRBD1 (6 bases). Germline V lookup: CDR1 SGHRS, CDR2 YFSETQ. Deletions cut 1 base from V and 4 bases from J, with 32 bases between. The CDR3 spans 21 residues. The CDR3 is CASSLIPTNQKSTGQVTEAFF. CDR3 sequence (DNA): TGCGCCAGCAGCTTGATTCCAACTAACCAAAAGAGTACGGGACAAGTCACTGAAGCTTTCTTT.

The chain joins TRBV10-3 to TRBJ2-7, with D possibly TRBD2 on 6 matching bases. Trimming cost V 0 bases and J 5 bases, with 8 bases left between them. In germline, CDR1 is ENHRY, CDR2 SYGVKD. This CDR3 has 13 amino acids. In nucleotides, the CDR3 is TGTGCCATCAGTGAGTCGGAGGGGAACGAGCAGTACTTC. Its protein product is CAISESEGNEQYF.

The chain's CDR3 is CASSLSLRGSYEQYF. In DNA, the CDR3 is TGTGCCAGCAGTTTATCGCTCAGGGGGTCCTACGAGCAGTACTTC. The rearrangement links TRBV27 to TRBJ2-7; 7 bases align to TRBD1. V dropped 0 bases and J dropped 1; count of bases not matched to a gene: 3. The germline V gene has CDR1 MNHEY and CDR2 SMNVEV (reference sequence). The CDR3 covers 15 residues.

V gene TRBV18 combines with J gene TRBJ1-4; D possibly corresponds to TRBD1 (6 bases). Trimming took off 5 bases at V and 3 bases at J, with 13 bases between the two ends. Germline CDR1 is KGHSH and CDR2 is LQKENI. The CDR3 consists of 15 residues. CDR3 region: CASSSTGSANEKLFF. CDR3 sequence (DNA): TGTGCCAGCTCATCAACAGGGTCGGCTAATGAAAAACTGTTTTTT.

V is TRBV11-2 and J is TRBJ1-3, with TRBD1 matching over 7 bases. Trimming took 2 bases from V and 0 from J; bases not matched to a gene: 4. The CDR3 is 16 amino acids. Germline CDR1 is SGHAT and CDR2 is FQNNGV. As DNA, the CDR3 is TGTGCCAGCAGCTTAATTAGGACAGGCTCTGGAAACACCATATATTTT. Its translation is CASSLIRTGSGNTIYF. The variable domain in full, completed from reference TRBV11-2 and TRBJ1-3, reads EAGVAQSPRYKIIEKRQSVAFWCNPISGHATLYWYQQILGQGPKLLIQFQNNGVVDDSQLPKDRFSAERLKGVDSTLKIQPAKLEDSAVYLCASSLIRTGSGNTIYFGEGSWLTVV.

The chain carries TRBV2 and TRBJ2-7, with D hard to call. This CDR3 has 12 residues. Trimming stripped 2 bases from V and 6 bases from J, with 8 bases between. CDR1 and CDR2 from the germline V gene are SNHLY and FYNNEI. CDR3 protein: CASSEFLIEQYF. The CDR3 region has the DNA TGTGCCAGCAGTGAATTTCTGATCGAGCAGTACTTC. Combining the CDR3 with reference TRBV2 and TRBJ2-7 gives the whole variable domain EPEVTQTPSHQVTQMGQEVILRCVPISNHLYFYWYRQILGQKVEFLVSFYNNEISEKSEIFDDQFSVERPDGSNFTLKIRSTKLEDSAMYFCASSEFLIEQYFGPGTRLTVT.

V usage is TRBV10-3 and J usage is TRBJ2-4; D unresolved. Trimming stripped 3 bases from V and 11 bases from J, with 14 bases between. Per germline, CDR1 ENHRY and CDR2 SYGVKD. The CDR3 totals 13 residues. The CDR3, as DNA: TGTGCCATCAGTGAAGACGCCAGCGCGGTTCAGTACTTC. It encodes CAISEDASAVQYF.

The gene calls are TRBV10-3 and TRBJ2-1; D not resolved. This CDR3 is 16 amino acids long. Deletions cut 1 base from V and 4 bases from J, with 14 bases between. Germline CDR1 reads ENHRY; CDR2 reads SYGVKD. CDR3 nucleotides: TGTGCCATCAGTGAGTATGGTAGCCCCCTATACAATGAGCAGTTCTTC. Protein product: CAISEYGSPLYNEQFF.

The chain recombines TRBV19 with TRBJ2-3, with TRBD2 matching 12 bases. Looked up from germline, CDR1 is LNHDA and CDR2 is SQIVND (reference sequence). The CDR3 covers 19 residues. Unmatched junction bases numbered 14, after V lost 5 bases and J lost 2 bases. CDR3 sequence: CASSPAVLAGGPNTDTQYF. The DNA of the CDR3 is TGTGCCAGTAGTCCCGCCGTGCTAGCGGGGGGGCCCAACACAGATACGCAGTATTTT.

Concerning this clone: Distinct nucleotide sequences in the sample also encode this CDR3. This chain joins TRBV9 and TRBJ2-5; no reliable D call. The germline CDR1 and CDR2 sequences are SGDLS and YYNGEE. This CDR3 is built from 13 residues. Trimming cost V 4 bases and J 2 bases, with 9 bases left between them. The CDR3 bases are TGTGCCAGCAGCCCCTCGTCACAAGAGACCCAGTACTTC. Translated: CASSPSSQETQYF.

Of note for this clone: At one end, the junction sequence differs from germline, possibly due to a read error. The V call is TRBV30, the J call TRBJ2-1; 7 nucleotides align to TRBD2. Per germline, CDR1 GTSNPN and CDR2 SVGIG (reference sequence). This CDR3 spans 11 amino acids. The CDR3 sequence: CAWSVSGLELF. CDR3 in DNA: TGTGCCTGGAGTGTAAGTGGACTAGAGCTCTTC.